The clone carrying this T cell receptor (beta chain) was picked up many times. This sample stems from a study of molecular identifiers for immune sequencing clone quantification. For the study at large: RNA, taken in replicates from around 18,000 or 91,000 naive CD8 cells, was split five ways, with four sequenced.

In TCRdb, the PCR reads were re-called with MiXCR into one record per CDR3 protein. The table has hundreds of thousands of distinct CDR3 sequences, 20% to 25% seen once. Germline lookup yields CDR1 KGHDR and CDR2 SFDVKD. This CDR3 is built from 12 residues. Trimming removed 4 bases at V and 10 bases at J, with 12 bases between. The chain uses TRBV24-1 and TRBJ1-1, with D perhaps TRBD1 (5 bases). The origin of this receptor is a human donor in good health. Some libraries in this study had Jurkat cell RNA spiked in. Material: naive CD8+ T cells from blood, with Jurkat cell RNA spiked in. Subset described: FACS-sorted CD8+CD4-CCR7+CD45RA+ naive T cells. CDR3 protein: CATSDLTGRAFF. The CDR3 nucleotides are TGTGCCACCAGTGACCTAACAGGTAGAGCTTTCTTT.